Shown below are 27 T cell receptor beta chains from a single sample sequenced in a study of glioma-infiltrating T cells after dendritic cell vaccination (dated by TCRdb to about 2016). Receptors were amplified or captured by the immunoSEQ multiplex PCR assay. TCRdb obtained this table from immuneACCESS and retained in-frame rearrangements with V and J assigned. These tables miss some clones; where compared with another copy, unresolved V genes account for less than half of the shortfall, and the remainder is unexplained. This sample comprises fewer than 110,000 clones, roughly 79% of them detected only once. Of the sample, roughly 12% falls within the top ten clones. The sample in question was blood, obtained before dendritic cell vaccination. The receptor set was obtained from a human donor with glioblastoma.

This clone was observed a few times. The genes are TRBV25-1 and TRBJ1-1, with D perhaps matching TRBD1 (5 bases). V was shortened by 6 bases and J by 0 bases, with 14 bases between the two germline ends. From germline, CDR1 is MGHDK and CDR2 SYGVNS. The CDR3 extends over 15 amino acids. The CDR3 DNA sequence: TGTGCCAGCAGGGGAAATCAGGGTGTGAACACTGAAGCTTTCTTT. Residues: CASRGNQGVNTEAFF. The full variable domain, in which reference TRBV25-1 and TRBJ1-1 provide the parts outside the CDR3, is EADIYQTPRYLVIGTGKKITLECSQTMGHDKMYWYQQDPGMELHLIHYSYGVNSTEKGDLSSESTVSRIRTEHFPLTLESARPSHTSQYLCASRGNQGVNTEAFFGQGTRLTVV.

V is TRBV6-8 and J is TRBJ1-6; no clear D gene. Trimming removed 7 bases from V and 0 bases from J, with 10 bases in between. The germline V gene encodes CDR1 MNHGY and CDR2 SAAAGT. The CDR3 length is 15 residues. CDR3 DNA sequence: TGTGCCAGCATCCGAGAGAGCTCCTATAATTCACCCCTCCACTTT. Amino acid sequence: CASIRESSYNSPLHF.

This chain joins TRBV19 and TRBJ2-1, with D unclear. V was trimmed by 3 bases and J by 4 bases, leaving 7 bases between them. The germline V gene encodes CDR1 LNHDA and CDR2 SQIVND (reference sequence). CDR3 size: 13 residues. The CDR3 DNA reads TGTGCCAGTAGTATTGGGCAATACAATGAGCAGTTCTTC. Amino acids: CASSIGQYNEQFF.

The chain uses TRBV6-1 and TRBJ1-5; 9 positions agree with TRBD1. CDR1 is MNHNS and CDR2 is SASEGT in the germline V gene. The CDR3 length is 20 residues. The junction had 16 bases not matched to a gene; V was cut back by 4 bases and J by 0 bases. CDR3 in DNA: TGTGCCAGCAGTGCCCCAGGGCCGACAGGGGGGAGGAATAGCAATCAGCCCCAGCATTTT. Protein sequence: CASSAPGPTGGRNSNQPQHF.

The chain couples TRBV19 to TRBJ2-7, with TRBD1 matching 8 bases. V shed 7 bases and J 7 bases; nucleotides not matched to a gene: 6. Germline V gives CDR1 LNHDA, CDR2 SQIVND (reference sequence). The CDR3 consists of 12 residues. DNA of the CDR3: TGTGCCAGTAAGGAGACAGGGGAAGAGCAGTACTTC. This sequence encodes CASKETGEEQYF.

V is TRBV6-5 and J is TRBJ1-1; no clear D. This CDR3 contains 14 residues. V was clipped by 8 bases and J by 3 bases, with 16 bases between them. The germline CDR1 and CDR2 sequences are MNHEY and SVGAGI. The CDR3 sequence: CASSNPGTDTEAFF. The CDR3 DNA is TGTGCCAGCTCGAACCCGGGTACGGACACTGAAGCTTTCTTT.

This chain joins TRBV4-1 and TRBJ1-2; no clear D. In germline, CDR1 is MGHRA, CDR2 YSYEKL. Trimming left V 1 base short and J 3 bases short, with 9 bases between. CDR3 length: 14 amino acids. The CDR3 DNA reads as TGCGCCAGCAGCCAAGGTCGGACTTACTATGGCTACACCTTC. It translates to CASSQGRTYYGYTF.

The V and J genes are TRBV5-3 and TRBJ2-5; TRBD1 matches 9 bases. TRBV5-3 carries the ORF label, with uncertain function. CDR3 length: 14 residues. V dropped 4 bases and J dropped 4; count of bases not matched to a gene: 5. CDR3 region: CARSPMDRGETQYF. In DNA, the CDR3 is TGTGCCAGAAGCCCGATGGACAGGGGAGAGACCCAGTACTTC.

The rearrangement links TRBV11-2 to TRBJ1-6; TRBD1 aligns across 9 bases. This CDR3 comprises 16 residues. The germline V gene has CDR1 SGHAT and CDR2 FQNNGV. J was trimmed by 1 base and V by 5 bases; bases with no gene match: 3. CDR3 bases: TGTGCCAGCAGCCCGACAGGGGGTTCCTATAATTCACCCCTCCACTTT. Its translation: CASSPTGGSYNSPLHF.

The V call is TRBV28, the J call TRBJ1-2; D is possibly TRBD1 (6 bases). The CDR3 extends over 14 amino acids. V was shortened by 5 bases and J by 7 bases, with 17 bases between the two germline ends. Per germline, CDR1 MDHEN and CDR2 SYDVKM. Here the CDR3 DNA reads TGTGCCAGCAGTCCCCTGACAGGTACCTTTGGCTACACCTTC. Its translation: CASSPLTGTFGYTF.

In its sample, this clone was seen once. The gene calls are TRBV4-2 and TRBJ2-1; TRBD2 aligns across 10 bases. The length of the CDR3 is 18 residues. Germline-derived CDR1 and CDR2 are LGHNA and YNFKEQ. Trimming took 0 bases from V and 6 from J; bases not matched to a gene: 11. CDR3 sequence reads: CASSQESSGGARVNEQFF. CDR3 nucleotide sequence: TGTGCCAGCAGCCAAGAATCCAGCGGGGGGGCCCGGGTCAATGAGCAGTTCTTC.

This clone was picked up a small number of times. The chain recombines TRBV10-3 with TRBJ2-1, with 11 bases matching TRBD2. Germline CDR1 is ENHRY and CDR2 is SYGVKD. V lost 8 bases and J lost 9; bases outside the gene matches: 9. This CDR3 has 14 residues. DNA of the CDR3: TGTGCCATCGCTCCGGGACTAGCGGACCCTGAGCAGTTCTTC. It yields the protein CAIAPGLADPEQFF.

The J gene is TRBJ1-1, the V gene TRBV19; TRBD1 is a possible D gene (5 bases). The CDR3 runs to 14 residues. V shed 6 bases and J shed 1 base, with 12 bases lying between them. Germline V gene lookup returns CDR1 LNHDA and CDR2 SQIVND (reference sequence). CDR3: CASSPMGGNTEAFF. CDR3 in DNA: TGTGCCAGTAGCCCCATGGGGGGGAACACTGAAGCTTTCTTT.

The chain uses TRBV11-3 and TRBJ2-7; D might be TRBD2 (5 bases). This CDR3 contains 14 residues. Germline lookup yields CDR1 SGHNT and CDR2 YENEEA. V lost 5 bases, J lost 0 bases, and 11 bases lay in between. The CDR3 DNA sequence: TGTGCCAGCAGCCCAAGAGGACTCTCCTACGAGCAGTACTTC. Translation gives CASSPRGLSYEQYF.

The chain links TRBV15 to TRBJ1-6; D is unresolved. CDR1 is LNHNV, CDR2 YYDKDF, per germline (reference sequence). This CDR3 has 14 residues. V was pared by 0 bases and J by 13 bases, with 13 bases between. The CDR3 region has the DNA TGTGCCACCAGCAGAGATCATGCGGAATTCCCCCTCCACTTT. Its protein product is CATSRDHAEFPLHF.

The chain's CDR3 is CASRLQGYSNQPQHF. The CDR3 DNA follows: TGTGCCAGCAGATTACAGGGTTATAGCAATCAGCCCCAGCATTTT. V and J are TRBV6-5 and TRBJ1-5; tentative D call: TRBD1 (6 bases). Germline CDR1 is MNHEY and CDR2 is SVGAGI. Trimming pared 6 bases from V and 0 bases from J, leaving 12 bases between. CDR3 length equals 15 residues.

The J gene is TRBJ1-5, the V gene TRBV12-5; 8 nucleotides align to TRBD1. Germline V gives CDR1 LGHNT, CDR2 FRNRAP. After removal of 3 bases from V and 8 bases from J, the junction contained 9 bases not matched to a gene. The CDR3 spans 15 residues. The DNA of the CDR3 is TGTGCTAGTGGTTTTCTTACAGGGGGTGTTGAGCCCCAGCATTTT. Residues: CASGFLTGGVEPQHF.

In its sample, this clone was seen many times. V usage is TRBV5-6 and J usage is TRBJ2-7, with 9 positions matching TRBD1. Germline values: CDR1 SGHDT, CDR2 YYEEEE. V trimming: 0 bases; J trimming: 5 bases; junction bases outside the gene matches: 9. The CDR3 totals 16 residues. CDR3 loop: CASSLDLGTGSDEQYF. CDR3 sequence (DNA): TGTGCCAGCAGCTTGGATCTCGGGACAGGGAGCGACGAGCAGTACTTC. Complete variable domain (other parts from reference TRBV5-6 and TRBJ2-7): DAGVTQSPTHLIKTRGQQVTLRCSPKSGHDTVSWYQQALGQGPQFIFQYYEEEERQRGNFPDRFSGHQFPNYSSELNVNALLLGDSALYLCASSLDLGTGSDEQYFGPGTRLTVT.

This clone has only a few counts. The chain uses TRBV5-1 and TRBJ2-3; 10 nucleotides agree with TRBD1. J lost 4 bases, V lost 3 bases, and 2 bases had no gene match. Germline lookup yields CDR1 SGHRS and CDR2 YFSETQ. This CDR3 contains 14 residues. As DNA, the CDR3 is TGCGCCAGCAGCTATGGGACAGGGGCAGATACGCAGTATTTT. This translates into CASSYGTGADTQYF.

V is TRBV7-3 and J is TRBJ1-1; D is unresolved. The V gene's germline CDR1 is SGHTA and CDR2 FQGTGA. The CDR3 consists of 14 residues. V lost 1 base and J lost 1, with 7 bases in between. The CDR3, as DNA: TGTGCCAGCAGCTTAAACACGGGGAACACTGAAGCTTTCTTT. This translates into CASSLNTGNTEAFF.

This clone was counted once. The chain combines TRBV30 with TRBJ1-2; D not certain. This CDR3 is 11 amino acids long. Per germline, CDR1 GTSNPN and CDR2 SVGIG (reference sequence). V dropped 1 base and J dropped 8 bases, with 8 bases sitting between them. The CDR3 region is CAWSDGFGYTF. The DNA of the CDR3 is TGTGCCTGGAGTGACGGGTTCGGCTACACCTTC.

J is TRBJ1-3 and V is TRBV11-3; no clear D. The V gene's germline CDR1 is SGHNT and CDR2 YENEEA. The CDR3 has 14 amino acids. V lost 5 bases to trimming and J lost 0 bases, with 8 bases between them. DNA of the CDR3: TGTGCCAGCAGCGCCTTACTCTCTGGAAACACCATATATTTT. Amino acid sequence: CASSALLSGNTIYF.

The V and J genes are TRBV4-1 and TRBJ2-7; 8 positions match TRBD1. The CDR3 runs to 15 residues. V lost 0 bases to trimming and J lost 5 bases; unmatched junction nucleotides: 6. The germline V gene encodes CDR1 MGHRA and CDR2 YSYEKL. This chain's CDR3 is CASSQDGQGQDEQYF. The CDR3 nucleotides read TGCGCCAGCAGCCAAGATGGACAGGGTCAGGACGAGCAGTACTTC.

This clone was seen only a few times. V gene TRBV6-6 combines with J gene TRBJ1-6, with D tentatively TRBD1 (6 bases). Germline lookup yields CDR1 MNHNY and CDR2 SVGAGI (reference sequence). The CDR3 runs 12 residues. Trimming took 9 bases from V and 9 from J, leaving 12 bases between them. The CDR3: CASRQVASPLHF. CDR3 DNA: TGTGCCAGTCGACAGGTTGCTTCACCCCTCCACTTT.

The rearrangement uses TRBV19 and TRBJ1-1; 10 bases agree with TRBD1. The CDR3 is 16 amino acids. CDR1 is LNHDA, CDR2 SQIVND, per germline (reference sequence). V shed 5 bases and J 1 base; nucleotides not matched to a gene: 7. CDR3: CASSFRTGGPNTEAFF. DNA of the CDR3: TGTGCCAGTAGTTTCAGGACAGGGGGGCCGAACACTGAAGCTTTCTTT. Complete variable domain (other parts from reference TRBV19 and TRBJ1-1): DGGITQSPKYLFRKEGQNVTLSCEQNLNHDAMYWYRQDPGQGLRLIYYSQIVNDFQKGDIAEGYSVSREKKESFPLTVTSAQKNPTAFYLCASSFRTGGPNTEAFFGQGTRLTVV.

This chain uses TRBV25-1 with TRBJ1-2, with unresolved D. The CDR3 spans 13 residues. The V end lost 1 base, the J end lost 4 bases, and 7 bases lay between the germline ends. Germline V lookup: CDR1 MGHDK, CDR2 SYGVNS. The CDR3 nucleotides are TGTGCCAGCAGTGAATTCGGTGGCTATGGCTACACCTTC. This sequence encodes CASSEFGGYGYTF.

The chain is built from TRBV5-1 and TRBJ1-5, with D unclear. V gave up 0 bases and J gave up 5 bases, with 9 bases separating them. Germline lookup yields CDR1 SGHRS and CDR2 YFSETQ. The CDR3 has 14 amino acids. CDR3 region: CASSLGRRDQPQHF. In DNA, the CDR3 is TGCGCCAGCAGCTTGGGGAGACGCGATCAGCCCCAGCATTTT.